A selection of T cell receptor beta chains follows, all from one sample in a study of early T cells in non-severe SARS-CoV-2 infection. TCRdb recomputed calls from the 5' RACE reads with MiXCR, one row per CDR3 protein. The sample records 88,000 or so distinct CDR3 sequences, approximately 15% being singletons. The source material was whole blood. These receptors came from an adult who was a healthcare worker with PCR-confirmed SARS-CoV-2 infection or an uninfected control (not recorded which). The CDR3 runs from the conserved cysteine through the conserved F or W. The order of the fields is J gene, V gene, clone size, D gene, CDR3 DNA, CDR3 protein. A D gene is named only where the DNA matches it firmly. Rows give clone size only sometimes, using once, few, many, or a class for an expanded clone.

J gene: TRBJ2-1; V gene: TRBV7-2; clone size: many; D gene: .; CDR3 DNA: TGTGCCAGCAGACCGGGACGACAATACAATGAGCAGTTCTTC; CDR3 protein: CASRPGRQYNEQFF
J gene: TRBJ1-1; V gene: TRBV7-7; clone size: few; D gene: .; CDR3 DNA: TGTGCCAGCAGCTTGGGCCAGCACACTGAAGCTTTCTTT; CDR3 protein: CASSLGQHTEAFF
J gene: TRBJ1-1; V gene: TRBV7-9; clone size: few; D gene: .; CDR3 DNA: TGTGCCAGCAGCTTAGAGAGGGGGACAGAAGCTTTCTTT; CDR3 protein: CASSLERGTEAFF
J gene: TRBJ2-2; V gene: TRBV20-1; clone size: .; D gene: .; CDR3 DNA: TGCAGTGCTAGAGATCCCGTCGACACCGGGGAGCTGTTTTTT; CDR3 protein: CSARDPVDTGELFF
J gene: TRBJ1-4; V gene: TRBV24-1; clone size: .; D gene: TRBD1; CDR3 DNA: TGTGCCAGGACAGGGATTAATGAAAAACTGTTTTTT; CDR3 protein: CARTGINEKLFF
J gene: TRBJ2-1; V gene: TRBV29-1; clone size: few; D gene: .; CDR3 DNA: TGCAGCGTTGAAGATCAGGGCGGGGCCTACAATGAGCAGTTCTTC; CDR3 protein: CSVEDQGGAYNEQFF
J gene: TRBJ2-7; V gene: TRBV28; clone size: many; D gene: .; CDR3 DNA: TGTGCCATCAACCGGGACCCAGGGGAGCAGTACTTC; CDR3 protein: CAINRDPGEQYF
J gene: TRBJ2-1; V gene: TRBV9; clone size: few; D gene: .; CDR3 DNA: TGTGCCAGCAGCGTAGGAGGACTATTACTCGGTGAGCAGTTCTTC; CDR3 protein: CASSVGGLLLGEQFF
J gene: TRBJ1-6; V gene: TRBV10-3; clone size: .; D gene: .; CDR3 DNA: TGTGCCATCAGTGAGCTTGGGGGTTCGAGTTCACCCCTCCACTTT; CDR3 protein: CAISELGGSSSPLHF
J gene: TRBJ2-7; V gene: TRBV7-9; clone size: few; D gene: .; CDR3 DNA: TGTGCCAGCAGCTCACGACAGACCTCCGAGCAGTACTTC; CDR3 protein: CASSSRQTSEQYF
J gene: TRBJ2-5; V gene: TRBV7-9; clone size: .; D gene: .; CDR3 DNA: TGTGCCAGCAGCTTAGCGCGGGGCCAAGAGACCCAGTACTTC; CDR3 protein: CASSLARGQETQYF
J gene: TRBJ2-1; V gene: TRBV3-1; clone size: few; D gene: TRBD1; CDR3 DNA: TGTGCCAGCAGCCAAGGACAGGGGGGGAACAATGAGCAGTTCTTC; CDR3 protein: CASSQGQGGNNEQFF
J gene: TRBJ1-6; V gene: TRBV4-3; clone size: .; D gene: .; CDR3 DNA: TGCGCCAGCAGCCAAGATCTGGATAATTCACCCCTCCACTTT; CDR3 protein: CASSQDLDNSPLHF
J gene: TRBJ2-1; V gene: TRBV7-7; clone size: .; D gene: .; CDR3 DNA: TGTGCCAGCAGCTCAGGGCCGAGCTCCTACAATGAGCAGTTCTTC; CDR3 protein: CASSSGPSSYNEQFF
J gene: TRBJ1-5; V gene: TRBV6-1; clone size: .; D gene: .; CDR3 DNA: TGTGCCAGCAGTGAAGCGAATAGGAATCAGCCCCAGCATTTT; CDR3 protein: CASSEANRNQPQHF
J gene: TRBJ2-3; V gene: TRBV20-1; clone size: many; D gene: TRBD1; CDR3 DNA: TGCAGTGCTAGTGGGACAGGGGGCGCGAAGGATACGCAGTATTTT; CDR3 protein: CSASGTGGAKDTQYF
J gene: TRBJ2-5; V gene: TRBV27; clone size: .; D gene: TRBD1; CDR3 DNA: TGTGCCAGCAGTTGGGACAGGGGGCTCGAGACCCAGTACTTC; CDR3 protein: CASSWDRGLETQYF
J gene: TRBJ2-7; V gene: TRBV20-1; clone size: .; D gene: .; CDR3 DNA: TGCAGTGCCTCCCGGCAGGACGAGCAGTACTTC; CDR3 protein: CSASRQDEQYF
J gene: TRBJ2-7; V gene: TRBV28; clone size: .; D gene: .; CDR3 DNA: TGTGCCAGCAGGTCCAGGCGCGACGAGCAGTACTTC; CDR3 protein: CASRSRRDEQYF
J gene: TRBJ2-5; V gene: TRBV29-1; clone size: many; D gene: TRBD2; CDR3 DNA: TGCAGCGTTGATGGTAGCGGGGGGGAAGAGACCCAGTACTTC; CDR3 protein: CSVDGSGGEETQYF
J gene: TRBJ2-3; V gene: TRBV20-1; clone size: many; D gene: TRBD2; CDR3 DNA: TGCAGTGCTAGAGATGGGACTAGCGGGAGTAGGACAGATACGCAGTATTTT; CDR3 protein: CSARDGTSGSRTDTQYF
J gene: TRBJ1-3; V gene: TRBV18; clone size: few; D gene: .; CDR3 DNA: TGTGCCAGCTCACGGGGAGTCTCTGAAAACACCATATATTTT; CDR3 protein: CASSRGVSENTIYF
J gene: TRBJ1-5; V gene: TRBV4-1; clone size: .; D gene: .; CDR3 DNA: TGCGCCAGCAGCCAAGATGCGGGGGGCGCGCCCCAGCATTTT; CDR3 protein: CASSQDAGGAPQHF
J gene: TRBJ2-6; V gene: TRBV10-3; clone size: .; D gene: TRBD2; CDR3 DNA: TGTGCCATCGGCTCGGGAGGCGTCCTGACTTTC; CDR3 protein: CAIGSGGVLTF
J gene: TRBJ2-5; V gene: TRBV7-3; clone size: few; D gene: TRBD1; CDR3 DNA: TGTGCCAGCAGCCGGACAGGACCCCAAGAGACCCAGTACTTC; CDR3 protein: CASSRTGPQETQYF
J gene: TRBJ1-4; V gene: TRBV5-1; clone size: .; D gene: .; CDR3 DNA: TGCGCCAGCAGCACGGGGGGAATGGGTGAAAAACTGTTTTTT; CDR3 protein: CASSTGGMGEKLFF
J gene: TRBJ1-6; V gene: TRBV12-3/TRBV12-4; clone size: many; D gene: .; CDR3 DNA: TGTGCCAGCAGCACGGGTTCACCCCTCCACTTT; CDR3 protein: CASSTGSPLHF
J gene: TRBJ2-7; V gene: TRBV6-2/TRBV6-3; clone size: few; D gene: .; CDR3 DNA: TGTGCCAGCAGTGGCCCGACTAGTTACCCTGCGGACGAGCAGTACTTC; CDR3 protein: CASSGPTSYPADEQYF
J gene: TRBJ2-3; V gene: TRBV7-2; clone size: few; D gene: TRBD2; CDR3 DNA: TGTGCCAGCAGCTTTCTAGGACTAGCTCGAGATACGCAGTATTTT; CDR3 protein: CASSFLGLARDTQYF
J gene: TRBJ2-3; V gene: TRBV7-9; clone size: few; D gene: .; CDR3 DNA: TGTGCCAGCAGCCCCAGGAAGGGGAGCACAGATACGCAGTATTTT; CDR3 protein: CASSPRKGSTDTQYF
J gene: TRBJ2-7; V gene: TRBV28; clone size: .; D gene: .; CDR3 DNA: TGTGCCAGCAGTCCGTCAGTAAACGAGCAGTACTTC; CDR3 protein: CASSPSVNEQYF
J gene: TRBJ2-7; V gene: TRBV6-5; clone size: many; D gene: .; CDR3 DNA: TGTGCCACACGAGGGCCCTCCTACGAGCAGTACTTC; CDR3 protein: CATRGPSYEQYF
J gene: TRBJ1-1; V gene: TRBV18; clone size: few; D gene: TRBD1; CDR3 DNA: TGTGCCAGCTCAAGCCGACAGGGTGCTAACACTGAAGCTTTCTTT; CDR3 protein: CASSSRQGANTEAFF
J gene: TRBJ2-7; V gene: TRBV20-1; clone size: few; D gene: .; CDR3 DNA: TGCAGTGCTCGGACAGCCGGCGAGCAGTACTTC; CDR3 protein: CSARTAGEQYF
J gene: TRBJ2-1; V gene: TRBV7-9; clone size: .; D gene: TRBD2; CDR3 DNA: TGTGCCAGCAGCCCCTACGGGGGACTAGCGGATGAGCAGTTCTTC; CDR3 protein: CASSPYGGLADEQFF
J gene: TRBJ2-1; V gene: TRBV11-3; clone size: few; D gene: TRBD2; CDR3 DNA: TGTGCCAGCAGCTTAGTATGGACACCTGGACTAGCGGGACCGAACAATGAGCAGTTCTTC; CDR3 protein: CASSLVWTPGLAGPNNEQFF
J gene: TRBJ2-7; V gene: TRBV12-3/TRBV12-4; clone size: few; D gene: .; CDR3 DNA: TGTGCCAGCAGTTTAGCCAGGACAGAGCAGTACTTC; CDR3 protein: CASSLARTEQYF
J gene: TRBJ1-6; V gene: TRBV7-2; clone size: .; D gene: .; CDR3 DNA: TGTGCCAGCAGCTTAGAAGGGCAGGGTTCACCCCTCCACTTT; CDR3 protein: CASSLEGQGSPLHF
J gene: TRBJ1-4; V gene: TRBV20-1; clone size: .; D gene: .; CDR3 DNA: TGCAGTGCTCCCGGCGGCGGAGAAAAACTGTTTTTT; CDR3 protein: CSAPGGGEKLFF
J gene: TRBJ1-5; V gene: TRBV10-3; clone size: .; D gene: .; CDR3 DNA: TGTGCCATCAGTGAGAATACAGGTAATCAGCCCCAGCATTTT; CDR3 protein: CAISENTGNQPQHF
J gene: TRBJ1-3; V gene: TRBV28; clone size: many; D gene: .; CDR3 DNA: TGTGCCAGCAAGGAGCCTGGAAACACCATATATTTT; CDR3 protein: CASKEPGNTIYF
J gene: TRBJ2-7; V gene: TRBV5-1; clone size: .; D gene: .; CDR3 DNA: TGCGCCAGCAGCTCGGGACCCGGAATCTCCTACGAGCAGTACTTC; CDR3 protein: CASSSGPGISYEQYF
J gene: TRBJ2-3; V gene: TRBV20-1; clone size: .; D gene: .; CDR3 DNA: TGCAGTGCTAGGGACGGGAATGTCCTCGTCTACTCTTTT; CDR3 protein: CSARDGNVLVYSF
J gene: TRBJ2-6; V gene: TRBV15; clone size: .; D gene: TRBD1; CDR3 DNA: TGTGCCACCAGTAGGGACAGCGGAGCCGGGGCCAACGTCCTGACTTTC; CDR3 protein: CATSRDSGAGANVLTF